The TCR beta chain described here comes from a study of cytomegalovirus exposure and HLA in healthy donors. Primers for the PCR totalled 60 Vbeta and 13 Jbeta. Clones were read by immunoSEQ multiplex PCR, and TCRdb kept only the in-frame ones, dropping some. Of roughly 130,000 clones listed, 70% to 80% are singletons. This CDR3 has 14 residues. Germline CDR1 is SGDLS and CDR2 is YYNGEE. The germline V and J ends were trimmed by 3 bases and 5 bases, with 14 bases remaining between them. In the case of this clone: The antigen is not known.

Whole-study findings and limits: Specific recognition of CMV antigens was confirmed in vitro for a few chains (all CMV-associated).

This TCR was sampled from a female donor in good health and CMV-seronegative. The sample taken for sequencing was PBMCs. The chain uses TRBV9 and TRBJ1-1; possibly TRBD1 for D (6 bases). The CDR3 bases are TGTGCCAGCAGCGCCCGCGGGGGCGGAACTGAAGCTTTCTTT. Translated: CASSARGGGTEAFF.